These 9 T cell receptor beta chains were sequenced from one sample in a study of shared clonotypes between healthy human individuals. TCRdb's table, derived via immunoSEQ multiplex PCR, lists solely in-frame clones and lacks some. Of approximately 1,000,000 clones listed, 60% to 80% are singletons. The sample comprised memory CD4+ T cells from PBMCs. Subset meaning: CD45RA-negative fraction. The receptors were sampled from a man aged 18 to 30 in good health. Some clones in this sample may be carry-over from other donors' samples.

This sequence joins TRBV28 and TRBJ1-2; D possibly corresponds to TRBD1 (6 bases). The V end lost 10 bases, the J end lost 3 bases, and 9 bases lay between the germline ends. In germline, CDR1 is MDHEN, CDR2 SYDVKM. The CDR3 is 11 residues long. The CDR3 coding sequence is TGTGCCATTAGGACAGACTATGGCTACACCTTC. Its translation is CAIRTDYGYTF.

The rearrangement links TRBV7-8 to TRBJ2-7; TRBD1 matches 7 bases. Germline CDR1 reads SGHVS; CDR2 reads FQNEAQ. With V trimmed by 5 bases and J by 4 bases, 11 bases remained unmatched. The CDR3 is 15 amino acids. CDR3 coding DNA: TGTGCCAGCAGCCGAAACAGGGGTTCATTATACGAGCAGTACTTC. Protein sequence: CASSRNRGSLYEQYF.

J is TRBJ1-2 and V is TRBV27; D not resolved. This CDR3 has 13 amino acids. The germline V gene encodes CDR1 MNHEY and CDR2 SMNVEV (reference sequence). Trimming stripped 5 bases from V and 8 bases from J, with 15 bases between. CDR3 amino acids: CASSQNTGQGYTF. DNA of the CDR3: TGTGCCAGCAGTCAGAATACCGGGCAAGGCTACACCTTC.

Notes on this clone: This sample also contains other DNA sequences that code for the same CDR3. The chain recombines TRBV18 with TRBJ1-1, with D maybe TRBD1 (5 bases). The germline V gene encodes CDR1 KGHSH and CDR2 LQKENI. V was shortened by 3 bases and J by 1 base, with 12 bases between the two germline ends. The CDR3 extends over 15 amino acids. Written as DNA, the CDR3 is TGTGCCAGCTCACCCCGAGAGGGGCGGAACACTGAAGCTTTCTTT. Protein: CASSPREGRNTEAFF.

The chain recombines TRBV28 with TRBJ1-2, with 10 bases lining up with TRBD1. CDR1 and CDR2 from the germline V gene are MDHEN and SYDVKM. J was trimmed by 13 bases and V by 5 bases; bases with no gene match: 7. The CDR3 has 12 residues. The CDR3 nucleotides read TGTGCCAGCAGTGTCGGACAGGGGGGCGGCACCTTC. Amino acids: CASSVGQGGGTF.

The rearrangement links TRBV5-6 to TRBJ2-2; D gene unclear. Per the germline V gene, CDR1 is SGHDT and CDR2 is YYEEEE. The CDR3 runs 12 residues. V was shortened by 5 bases and J by 4 bases, with 6 bases between the two germline ends. The CDR3 reads CASSGFTGELFF. DNA for the CDR3: TGTGCCAGCAGTGGGTTCACCGGGGAGCTGTTTTTT.

The chain employs TRBV7-2 and TRBJ2-1, with 8 nucleotides matching TRBD2. Trimming removed 1 base from V and 6 bases from J; junction bases left unmatched: 8. CDR3 length: 16 residues. The germline CDR1 and CDR2 sequences are SGHTA and FQGNSA. As DNA, the CDR3 is TGTGCCAGCAGCTTAGAGGCTCTCGGGAGGGCCAATGAGCAGTTCTTC. It codes for CASSLEALGRANEQFF.

Regarding this clone: Within the sample, other DNA sequences also encode this same CDR3. The chain carries TRBV7-3 and TRBJ1-2, with 7 positions matching TRBD1. Germline loops: CDR1 SGHTA, CDR2 FQGTGA. V lost 5 bases, J lost 7 bases, and 4 bases stayed unmatched. The CDR3 extends over 12 amino acids. In nucleotides, the CDR3 is TGTGCCAGCAGCCCAGGGGGAGGTGGCTACACCTTC. Protein: CASSPGGGGYTF.

V gene TRBV27 combines with J gene TRBJ2-1; weak D call: TRBD2 (6 bases). CDR1 is MNHEY and CDR2 is SMNVEV in the germline V gene (reference sequence). CDR3 size: 13 residues. V dropped 2 bases and J dropped 9 bases, with 11 bases sitting between them. CDR3: CASSLPTRFEQFF. Written as DNA, the CDR3 is TGTGCCAGCAGTTTACCGACTAGATTTGAGCAGTTCTTC.